The sequence of this T cell receptor beta chain was determined in a study of cytomegalovirus exposure and HLA in healthy donors. Findings and caveats of the study: In a later analysis, 17,000 or so TCR beta sequences were associated with HLA alleles at 0.05 false discovery rate.

As concerns this clone: Antigen: not known.

The germline gives CDR1 SGHNT, CDR2 YYREEE (reference sequence). Trimming removed 0 bases at V and 2 bases at J, with 10 bases between. This CDR3 region has 15 residues. Researchers ran the PCR with 60 Vbeta and 13 Jbeta primers. TCRdb's table, derived via immunoSEQ multiplex PCR, lists solely in-frame clones and lacks some. The repertoire holds under 250,000 clones, about 78% seen once, with 3.8% in the top ten. The rearrangement joins TRBV5-4 to TRBJ2-3; a possible D gene is TRBD2 (5 bases). This clonotype originated in a male donor in good health and CMV-seronegative. Sequencing was performed on PBMCs. CDR3 sequence reads: CASSLAGGLTDTQYF. CDR3 in DNA: TGTGCCAGCAGCTTGGCCGGCGGGCTCACAGATACGCAGTATTTT. Drawing the rest from reference TRBV5-4 and TRBJ2-3, the complete variable domain is ETGVTQSPTHLIKTRGQQVTLRCSSQSGHNTVSWYQQALGQGPQFIFQYYREEENGRGNFPPRFSGLQFPNYSSELNVNALELDDSALYLCASSLAGGLTDTQYFGPGTRLTVL.